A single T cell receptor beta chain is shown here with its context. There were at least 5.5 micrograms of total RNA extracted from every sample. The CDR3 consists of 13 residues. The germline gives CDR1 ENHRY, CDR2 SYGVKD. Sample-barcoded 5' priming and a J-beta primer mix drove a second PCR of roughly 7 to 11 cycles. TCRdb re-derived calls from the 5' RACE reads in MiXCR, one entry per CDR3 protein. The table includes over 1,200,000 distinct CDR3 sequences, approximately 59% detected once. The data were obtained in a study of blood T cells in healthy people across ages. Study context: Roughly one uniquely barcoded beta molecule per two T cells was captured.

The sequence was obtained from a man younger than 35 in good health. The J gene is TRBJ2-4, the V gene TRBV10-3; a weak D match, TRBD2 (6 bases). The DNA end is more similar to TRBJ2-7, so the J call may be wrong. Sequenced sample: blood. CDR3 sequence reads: CAISVGREVEQYF. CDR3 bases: TGTGCCATCAGTGTCGGAAGGGAGGTCGAGCAGTACTTC.